Shown below are 2 T cell receptor beta chains from a single sample sequenced in a study of tumor-infiltrating lymphocytes in primary liver carcinoma. Total RNA and DNA came together from 20-30 mg of bulk tissue without cell sorting. The input was 450 to 550 ng total RNA; TCR beta cDNA was made from it with a constant-region primer. Libraries covering TCR beta were generated through three nested multiplex PCR rounds (using a slightly modified ARM-PCR). For roughly 10 cycles apiece, the opening two PCR rounds ran with TRBV1-TRBV30 forward primers and a C-beta reverse primer. TCRdb called the multiplex PCR reads again in MiXCR, with one record for every CDR3 protein. This sample has approximately 190,000 distinct CDR3 sequences, with approximately 80% found just once. Sequenced sample: tumor tissue from primary liver carcinoma. The origin of the receptors is a man aged 35 to 55 with primary liver carcinoma and hepatitis B virus infection.

V is TRBV12-3 or TRBV12-4 and J is TRBJ2-1; D ambiguous. The germline V and J ends were trimmed by 7 bases and 4 bases, with 11 bases remaining between them. The CDR3 covers 13 residues. For the CDR3, the DNA is TGTGCCAGCAATTCCCTTGTTTACAATGAGCAGTTCTTC. Its protein is CASNSLVYNEQFF.

As for this clonotype: Germline is not matched at one junction end, which may reflect a read error. The chain couples TRBV6-1 to TRBJ2-3; D is ambiguous. This CDR3 region has 13 residues. From germline, CDR1 is MNHNS and CDR2 SASEGT. The CDR3 reads CANSIDITDTQYF. The CDR3 DNA reads as TGTGCCAACAGTATCGACATCACAGATACGCAGTATTTT.